This record concerns one TCR beta chain sequence. Its cognate antigen is unknown. Method: immunoSEQ multiplex PCR; TCRdb's copy keeps in-frame clones and lacks some. The sample records approximately 100,000 clones, roughly nine tenths being singletons. The CDR3 sequence is 13 residues long. Germline V gene sequence: CDR1 LNHDA, CDR2 SQIVND (reference sequence). V was cut by 9 bases and J by 2 bases, with 11 bases left in between. The donors were in the approximately 120-subject validation cohort, distinct from the roughly 700-subject first cohort. The data originate from a study of cytomegalovirus exposure and HLA in healthy donors. Study at large: The 130 or so validation repertoires, a later analysis reported, used the same platform as the 600 to 850 repertoires from the first cohort. Study-wide results and caveats: Some TCR beta chains (164 of them) were listed as cytomegalovirus-associated. Later, an analysis found that TCR clusters from the first cohort tended to co-occur in the roughly 110 validation repertoires.

The chain is built from TRBV19 and TRBJ1-3; D perhaps matches TRBD1 (5 bases). The sample consisted of PBMCs. This receptor was taken from a woman in her 30s in good health and CMV-seronegative. CDR3 region: CASSGEAGNTIYF. The CDR3 DNA is TGTGCCAGCTCGGGGGAGGCTGGAAACACCATATATTTT.